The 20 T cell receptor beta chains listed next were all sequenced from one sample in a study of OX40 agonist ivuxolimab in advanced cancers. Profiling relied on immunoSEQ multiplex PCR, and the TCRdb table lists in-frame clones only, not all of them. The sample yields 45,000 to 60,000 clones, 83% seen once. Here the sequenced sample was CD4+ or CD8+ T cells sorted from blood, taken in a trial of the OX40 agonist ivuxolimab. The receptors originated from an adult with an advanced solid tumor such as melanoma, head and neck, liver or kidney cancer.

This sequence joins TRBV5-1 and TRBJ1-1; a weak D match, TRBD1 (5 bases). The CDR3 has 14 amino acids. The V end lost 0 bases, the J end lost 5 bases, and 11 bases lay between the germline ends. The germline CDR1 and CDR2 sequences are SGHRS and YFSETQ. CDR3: CASSLGQGGTEAFF. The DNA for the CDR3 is TGCGCCAGCAGCTTGGGGCAGGGAGGGACTGAAGCTTTCTTT. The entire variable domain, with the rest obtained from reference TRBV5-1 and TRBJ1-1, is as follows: KAGVTQTPRYLIKTRGQQVTLSCSPISGHRSVSWYQQTPGQGLQFLFEYFSETQRNKGNFPGRFSGRQFSNSRSEMNVSTLELGDSALYLCASSLGQGGTEAFFGQGTRLTVV.

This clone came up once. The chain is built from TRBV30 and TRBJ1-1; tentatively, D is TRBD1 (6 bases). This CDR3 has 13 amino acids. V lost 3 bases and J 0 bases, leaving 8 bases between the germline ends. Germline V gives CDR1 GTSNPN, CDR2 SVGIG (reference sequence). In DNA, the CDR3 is TGTGCCTGGAGGAGGGGGGTGAACACTGAAGCTTTCTTT. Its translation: CAWRRGVNTEAFF.

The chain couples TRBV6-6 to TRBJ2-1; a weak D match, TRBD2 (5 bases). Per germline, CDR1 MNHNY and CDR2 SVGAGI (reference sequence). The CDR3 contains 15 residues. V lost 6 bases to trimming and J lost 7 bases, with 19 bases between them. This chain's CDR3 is CASSRDGNVGNEQFF. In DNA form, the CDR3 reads TGTGCCAGCAGCCGAGACGGGAACGTAGGAAATGAGCAGTTCTTC.

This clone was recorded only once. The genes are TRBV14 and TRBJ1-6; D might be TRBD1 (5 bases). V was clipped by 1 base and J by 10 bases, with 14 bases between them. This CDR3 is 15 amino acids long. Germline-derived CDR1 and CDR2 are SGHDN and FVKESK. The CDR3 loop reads CASSQAGGRVSPLHF. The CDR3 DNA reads TGTGCCAGCAGCCAAGCGGGGGGAAGGGTATCACCCCTCCACTTT. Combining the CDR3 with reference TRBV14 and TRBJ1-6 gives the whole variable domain EAGVTQFPSHSVIEKGQTVTLRCDPISGHDNLYWYRRVMGKEIKFLLHFVKESKQDESGMPNNRFLAERTGGTYSTLKVQPAELEDSGVYFCASSQAGGRVSPLHFGNGTRLTVT.

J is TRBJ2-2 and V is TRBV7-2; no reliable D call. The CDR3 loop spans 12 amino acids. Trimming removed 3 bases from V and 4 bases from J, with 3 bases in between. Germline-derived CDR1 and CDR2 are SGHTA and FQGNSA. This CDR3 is CASSFSTGELFF. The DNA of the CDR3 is TGTGCCAGCAGCTTCTCCACCGGGGAGCTGTTTTTT.

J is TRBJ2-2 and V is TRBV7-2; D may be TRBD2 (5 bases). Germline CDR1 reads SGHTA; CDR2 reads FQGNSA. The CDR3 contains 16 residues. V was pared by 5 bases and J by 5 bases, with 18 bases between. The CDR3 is CASSLDSNQGTGELFF. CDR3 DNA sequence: TGTGCCAGCAGCCTGGACTCAAACCAAGGGACCGGGGAGCTGTTTTTT.

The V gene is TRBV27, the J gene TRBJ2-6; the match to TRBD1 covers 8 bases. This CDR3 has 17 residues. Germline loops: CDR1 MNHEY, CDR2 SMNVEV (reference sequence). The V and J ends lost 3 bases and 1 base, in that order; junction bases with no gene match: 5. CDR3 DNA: TGTGCCAGCAGTTTCGCAGGGGGCAGGTCTGGGGCCAACGTCCTGACTTTC. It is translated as CASSFAGGRSGANVLTF.

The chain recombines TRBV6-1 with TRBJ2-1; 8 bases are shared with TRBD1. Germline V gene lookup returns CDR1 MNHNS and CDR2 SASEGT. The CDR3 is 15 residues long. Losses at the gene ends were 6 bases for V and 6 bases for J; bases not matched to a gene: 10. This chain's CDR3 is CASRTVKGQANEQFF. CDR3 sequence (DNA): TGTGCCAGCAGGACAGTTAAGGGACAGGCCAATGAGCAGTTCTTC.

DNA of the CDR3: TGTGCCAGCAGCCGAGACCCGGGTTACTCCTACGAGCAGTACTTC. Its translation is CASSRDPGYSYEQYF. The chain links TRBV6-5 to TRBJ2-7; D is uncertain. Germline CDR1 reads MNHEY; CDR2 reads SVGAGI. The CDR3 totals 15 residues. V was clipped by 6 bases and J by 0 bases, with 15 bases between them.

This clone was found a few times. For the CDR3, the DNA is TGTGCCAGCAGCTTTGGGACAGTCCCTGGAAACACCATATATTTT. Protein sequence: CASSFGTVPGNTIYF. This sequence joins TRBV11-2 and TRBJ1-3; 7 positions agree with TRBD1. The CDR3 has 15 amino acids. CDR1 and CDR2 (germline): SGHAT, FQNNGV. V lost 3 bases to trimming and J lost 2 bases; unmatched junction nucleotides: 4.

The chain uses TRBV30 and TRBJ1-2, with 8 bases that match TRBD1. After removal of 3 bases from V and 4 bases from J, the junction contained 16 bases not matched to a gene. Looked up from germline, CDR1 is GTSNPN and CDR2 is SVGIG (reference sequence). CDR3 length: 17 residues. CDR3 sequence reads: CAWRDNPRTGSGYGYTF. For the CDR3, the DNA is TGTGCCTGGAGGGACAACCCCAGGACAGGGTCGGGCTATGGCTACACCTTC.

The CDR3 DNA sequence: TGTGCAAGTCGCTTAGTAGGGCCTGAGAGAGAGCAGTACTTC. Translating it yields CASRLVGPEREQYF. The rearrangement uses TRBV12-2 and TRBJ2-7. TRBV12-2 counts as a pseudogene. This CDR3 has 14 amino acids.

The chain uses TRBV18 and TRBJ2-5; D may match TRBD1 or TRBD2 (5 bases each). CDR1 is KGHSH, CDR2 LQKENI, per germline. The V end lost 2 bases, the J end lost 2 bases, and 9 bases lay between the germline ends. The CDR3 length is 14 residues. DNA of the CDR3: TGTGCCAGCTCACCAGGGACGGAACAAGAGACCCAGTACTTC. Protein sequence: CASSPGTEQETQYF.

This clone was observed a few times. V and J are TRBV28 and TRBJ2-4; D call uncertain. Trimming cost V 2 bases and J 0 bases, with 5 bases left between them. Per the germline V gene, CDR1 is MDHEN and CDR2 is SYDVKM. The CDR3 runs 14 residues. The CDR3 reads CASSLKIAKNIQYF. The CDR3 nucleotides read TGTGCCAGCAGTTTAAAAATAGCCAAAAACATTCAGTACTTC.

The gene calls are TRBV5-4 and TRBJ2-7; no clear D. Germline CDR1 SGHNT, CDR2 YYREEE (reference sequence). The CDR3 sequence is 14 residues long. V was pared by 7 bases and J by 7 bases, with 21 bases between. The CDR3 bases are TGTGCCAGCGGAATCGCCGGGCAGTCTATAGAGCAGTACTTC. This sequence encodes CASGIAGQSIEQYF.

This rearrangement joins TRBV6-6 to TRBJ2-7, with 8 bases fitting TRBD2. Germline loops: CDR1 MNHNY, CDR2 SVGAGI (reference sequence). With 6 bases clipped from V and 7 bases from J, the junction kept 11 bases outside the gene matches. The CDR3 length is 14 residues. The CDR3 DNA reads TGTGCCAGCAGCCCTACTAGCGGAGTGGGGGAGCAGTACTTC. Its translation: CASSPTSGVGEQYF.

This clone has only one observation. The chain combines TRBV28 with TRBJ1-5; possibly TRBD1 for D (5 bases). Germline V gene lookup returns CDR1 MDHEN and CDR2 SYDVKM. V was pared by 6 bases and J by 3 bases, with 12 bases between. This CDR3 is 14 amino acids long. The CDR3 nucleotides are TGTGCCAGCAGCCAAGGACAAGCCAATCAGCCCCAGCATTTT. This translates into CASSQGQANQPQHF.

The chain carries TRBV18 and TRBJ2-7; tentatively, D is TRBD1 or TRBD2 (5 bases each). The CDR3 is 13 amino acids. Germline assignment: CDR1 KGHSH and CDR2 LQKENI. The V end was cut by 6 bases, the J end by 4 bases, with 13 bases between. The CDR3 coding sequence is TGTGCCAGCTCGCCCGGGACGGATTACGAGCAGTACTTC. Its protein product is CASSPGTDYEQYF. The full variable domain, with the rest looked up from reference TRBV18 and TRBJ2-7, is NAGVMQNPRHLVRRRGQEARLRCSPMKGHSHVYWYRQLPEEGLKFMVYLQKENIIDESGMPKERFSAEFPKEGPSILRIQQVVRGDSAAYFCASSPGTDYEQYFGPGTRLTVT.

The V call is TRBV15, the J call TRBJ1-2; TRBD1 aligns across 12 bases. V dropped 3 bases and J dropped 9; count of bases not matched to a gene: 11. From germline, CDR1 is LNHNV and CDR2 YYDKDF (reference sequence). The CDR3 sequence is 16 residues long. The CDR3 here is CATSRGSSGTGGRYTF. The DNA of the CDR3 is TGTGCCACCAGCAGGGGATCTTCCGGGACAGGGGGCCGCTACACCTTC.

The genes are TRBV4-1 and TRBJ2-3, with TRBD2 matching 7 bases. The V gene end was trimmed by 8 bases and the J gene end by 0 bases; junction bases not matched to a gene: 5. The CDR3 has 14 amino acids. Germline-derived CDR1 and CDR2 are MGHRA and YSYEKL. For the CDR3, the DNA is TGCGCCAGCGAACTAGCGCCTAGCACAGATACGCAGTATTTT. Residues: CASELAPSTDTQYF.